This is a list of T cell receptor beta chains from one sample in a study of T cell changes during pregnancy in multiple sclerosis. The repertoire was sequenced with immunoSEQ multiplex PCR; TCRdb's copy has only in-frame clones and lacks some. The data show around 30,000 clones, roughly 89% seen once. Specimen: CD4+ T cells from peripheral blood mononuclear cells, collected in the third trimester of pregnancy. The receptors stem from a female donor in good health, enrolled as a control in a pregnancy study. The CDR3 runs from the conserved cysteine through the conserved F or W. A D gene is named only where the DNA matches it firmly. Only some rows state a clone size, as once, few, many or a class for expanded clones.

abundance,d_gene,j_gene,v_gene,CDR3aa,CDR3nt
.,.,TRBJ2-6,TRBV7-6,CASSRTGKVGANVLTF,TGTGCCAGCAGCCGGACTGGCAAAGTGGGGGCCAACGTCCTGACTTTC
.,.,TRBJ1-1,TRBV29-1,CSVQQASFLNTEAFF,TGCAGCGTGCAACAGGCGTCCTTCTTGAACACTGAAGCTTTCTTT
.,.,TRBJ1-3,TRBV18,CASSPQNPSSGNTIYF,TGTGCCAGCTCACCTCAGAATCCCAGCTCTGGAAACACCATATATTTT
.,.,TRBJ1-1,TRBV20-1,CSLLDTEAFF,TGCAGCCTATTGGACACTGAAGCTTTCTTT
.,TRBD1,TRBJ2-2,TRBV7-9,CASSRDRVYTGELFF,TGTGCCAGCAGCCGCGACAGGGTATACACCGGGGAGCTGTTTTTT
.,TRBD1,TRBJ1-3,TRBV18,CASSPAGQGGNTIYF,TGTGCCAGCTCACCAGCAGGACAGGGTGGAAACACCATATATTTT
once,.,TRBJ2-5,TRBV11-3,CASSFPQGTQETQYF,TGTGCCAGCAGCTTCCCCCAGGGCACCCAAGAGACCCAGTACTTC
.,TRBD2,TRBJ2-1,TRBV5-5,CASSGTGTSGRRNEQFF,TGTGCCAGCAGCGGGACCGGGACTAGCGGGAGGAGGAATGAGCAGTTCTTC
.,TRBD2,TRBJ2-3,TRBV7-2,CASSLVAGGRTDTQYF,TGTGCCAGCAGCTTAGTGGCGGGGGGGCGAACAGATACGCAGTATTTT
.,.,TRBJ2-1,TRBV4-2,CASSQVGVSYNEQFF,TGTGCCAGCAGCCAAGTCGGTGTCTCCTACAATGAGCAGTTCTTC
.,TRBD2,TRBJ2-3,TRBV27,CASSSGGTSGMFSDTQYF,TGTGCCAGCAGTTCAGGGGGGACTAGCGGGATGTTCTCGGATACGCAGTATTTT
.,TRBD2,TRBJ2-1,TRBV9,CASSVEGLAGSEQFF,TGTGCCAGCAGCGTAGAGGGACTAGCGGGAAGCGAGCAGTTCTTC
.,.,TRBJ1-4,TRBV14,CASSQTLGRGGEKLFF,TGTGCCAGCAGTCAAACTCTGGGCAGGGGCGGTGAAAAACTGTTTTTT
.,TRBD1,TRBJ2-2,TRBV2,CASSEGQGTGELFF,TGTGCCAGCAGTGAGGGACAGGGCACCGGGGAGCTGTTTTTT
.,.,TRBJ2-1,TRBV7-2,CASSLSTGEQFF,TGTGCCAGCAGCCTGTCTACGGGTGAGCAGTTCTTC
.,TRBD1,TRBJ1-3,TRBV7-8,CASSWGQGSGNTIYF,TGTGCCAGCAGCTGGGGACAGGGCTCTGGAAACACCATATATTTT
.,TRBD2,TRBJ2-7,TRBV9,CASSAQTGLAYEQYF,TGTGCCAGCAGCGCCCAGACTGGACTAGCCTACGAGCAGTACTTC
.,TRBD2,TRBJ2-3,TRBV11-3,CASSSGSSGRTDTQYF,TGTGCCAGCAGCTCAGGATCTAGCGGTCGCACAGATACGCAGTATTTT
.,TRBD2,TRBJ2-7,TRBV5-6,CASSPRLAGVYEQYF,TGTGCCAGCAGCCCGAGACTAGCGGGAGTCTACGAGCAGTACTTC
.,TRBD2,TRBJ2-7,TRBV11-1,CASSLASGTYEQYF,TGTGCCAGCAGCTTGGCTAGCGGTACCTACGAGCAGTACTTC
once,.,TRBJ2-7,TRBV25-1,CASSEAGGSSDEQYF,TGTGCCAGCAGTGAGGCCGGCGGGTCTAGCGACGAGCAGTACTTC
.,TRBD1,TRBJ2-7,TRBV19,CASSIGQGARYEQYF,TGTGCCAGTAGTATAGGACAGGGGGCCCGGTACGAGCAGTACTTC
.,TRBD1,TRBJ2-6,TRBV5-8,CASSLGQGAAGANVLTF,TGTGCCAGCAGCCTGGGACAGGGGGCTGCTGGGGCCAACGTCCTGACTTTC
.,.,TRBJ2-5,TRBV7-6,CASSSQGTQYF,TGTGCCAGCAGCTCACAGGGGACCCAGTACTTC
.,.,TRBJ1-2,TRBV6-1,CASSEVRQVHYGYTF,TGTGCCAGCAGTGAAGTAAGACAGGTTCACTATGGCTACACCTTC
once,TRBD1,TRBJ2-7,TRBV10-3,CAIITGDGGEQYF,TGTGCCATCATTACAGGGGATGGAGGCGAGCAGTACTTC
.,.,TRBJ2-3,TRBV19,CASSIESGDTQYF,TGTGCCAGTAGTATCGAAAGCGGAGATACGCAGTATTTT
.,TRBD2,TRBJ2-2,TRBV5-1,CASSFPGGYTGELFF,TGCGCCAGCAGCTTTCCGGGGGGATATACCGGGGAGCTGTTTTTT
.,.,TRBJ1-5,TRBV6-1,CASRLELSNQPQHF,TGTGCCAGCAGGCTTGAACTTTCTAATCAGCCCCAGCATTTT
.,.,TRBJ2-2,TRBV27,CASSFAPRGTGELFF,TGTGCCAGCAGTTTCGCCCCCCGGGGCACCGGGGAGCTGTTTTTT
.,.,TRBJ2-1,TRBV19,CASSIGGIGSYNEQFF,TGTGCCAGTAGTATAGGAGGGATTGGCTCCTACAATGAGCAGTTCTTC
.,.,TRBJ2-7,TRBV19,CASIPSRGSYEQYF,TGTGCCAGTATCCCCTCTCGGGGATCTTACGAGCAGTACTTC
.,TRBD1,TRBJ1-2,TRBV7-9,CASSPGTDYGYTF,TGTGCCAGCAGCCCCGGGACAGACTATGGCTACACCTTC